The rows below give T cell receptor beta chains drawn from one sample of a study of human versus mouse CDR3 diversity and MHC coevolution. Measured with immunoSEQ multiplex PCR; TCRdb has only the in-frame clones, and not every one. The repertoire includes about 77,000 clones, around 90% of them detected once, and roughly 0.15% sits in the top ten. Input material: naive CD4+ T cells from blood. The source is a person between 25 and 75 years old in good health. The CDR3 runs from the conserved cysteine through the conserved F or W. A D gene is named only where the DNA matches it firmly. Where a row states a size, it is once, few, many or the class of an expanded clone; other rows omit it.

cdr3_nt	cdr3_aa	clone_size	v_call	j_call	d_call
TGCGCCAGCAGCCAGAAACTTCCGGGACAGGGTGTCCACGAGCAGTACTTC	CASSQKLPGQGVHEQYF	-	TRBV4-1	TRBJ2-7	TRBD1
TGTGCCAGCACCCCCGGGACAGGGGCCTACGAGCAGTACTTC	CASTPGTGAYEQYF	-	TRBV5-5	TRBJ2-7	TRBD1
TGTGCCAGTAGTGCCCAGAGGCAGCCTAATGAAAAACTGTTTTTT	CASSAQRQPNEKLFF	-	TRBV19	TRBJ1-4	-
TGTGCCAGCAGAACCGGGACAGGATCCTACGAGCAGTACTTC	CASRTGTGSYEQYF	-	TRBV6-6	TRBJ2-7	TRBD1
TGCGCCAGCAGCTTGCTGACTAGCGGGGCAGATACGCAGTATTTT	CASSLLTSGADTQYF	-	TRBV5-1	TRBJ2-3	TRBD2
TGCGCCAGCAGCTGGACAGGGACTAATGAAAAACTGTTTTTT	CASSWTGTNEKLFF	-	TRBV5-1	TRBJ1-4	TRBD1
TGTGCCAGCAGCTTAAGACGGGGGGCCACAGATACGCAGTATTTT	CASSLRRGATDTQYF	-	TRBV11-2	TRBJ2-3	-
TGTGCCAGCAGCTTAGGCCGGGACAGGGGAGCCTACGAGCAGTACTTC	CASSLGRDRGAYEQYF	-	TRBV7-8	TRBJ2-7	TRBD1
TGTGCCAGCAGCTTCCTGGCCAACGAGCAGTACTTC	CASSFLANEQYF	-	TRBV11-2	TRBJ2-7	-
TGTGCCATCAGTGATGCGGGGGGGCCGTACAATGAGCAGTTCTTC	CAISDAGGPYNEQFF	once	TRBV10-3	TRBJ2-1	TRBD2
TGTGCCAGCAGTTTACCGAGCGTGTCGTATGGCTACACCTTC	CASSLPSVSYGYTF	-	TRBV28	TRBJ1-2	-
TGTGCCATCAGTGGGGGACAGGGGGCCAATGAAGCTTTCTTT	CAISGGQGANEAFF	once	TRBV10-3	TRBJ1-1	TRBD1
TGTGCCAGCAGCTTTTCGGAGGGAGAGACCCAGTACTTC	CASSFSEGETQYF	-	TRBV7-7	TRBJ2-5	-
TGTGCCTGGAAAGTAGCGGGAGGTGCTGAGCAGTTCTTC	CAWKVAGGAEQFF	-	TRBV30	TRBJ2-1	TRBD2
TGTGCCAGCAGTTCCCGGACTAGCGGGAACTACGAGCAGTACTTC	CASSSRTSGNYEQYF	-	TRBV6-6	TRBJ2-7	TRBD2
TGTGCCAGTAGTTTAAAGGCAGGGGGCTCGTACAATGAGCAGTTCTTC	CASSLKAGGSYNEQFF	once	TRBV19	TRBJ2-1	TRBD1
TGTGCCAGCTCCAAGATAGGGACAGGGGGGGACAATGAGCAGTTCTTC	CASSKIGTGGDNEQFF	once	TRBV2	TRBJ2-1	TRBD1
TGTGCTAGTGGTTTGGCACTCGGGACAGGGATCCCGCACTCTGGAAACACCATATATTTT	CASGLALGTGIPHSGNTIYF	few	TRBV12-5	TRBJ1-3	TRBD1
TGTGCCAGCAGCCCAGTTAACACTGAAGCTTTCTTT	CASSPVNTEAFF	-	TRBV7-6	TRBJ1-1	-
TGTGCCAGCAGTCCCGAGGACAGGGCGCGCGAGCAGTACTTC	CASSPEDRAREQYF	-	TRBV27	TRBJ2-7	TRBD1
TGTGCCAGCTCACCAGACAGGGGGAACACTGAAGCTTTCTTT	CASSPDRGNTEAFF	-	TRBV18	TRBJ1-1	TRBD1
TGTGCCAGCAGCCTCAGGGGGAGTGAGCAGTTCTTC	CASSLRGSEQFF	-	TRBV7-6	TRBJ2-1	TRBD1
TGCAGTGCTAGCCCCTACCATGAGCAGTTCTTC	CSASPYHEQFF	-	TRBV20-1	TRBJ2-1	-
TGTGCCAGCAGTGCTCCCAGGGTTAGCACAGATACGCAGTATTTT	CASSAPRVSTDTQYF	once	TRBV6-5	TRBJ2-3	-
TGCGCCAGCAGCTTGCTGCTAGCGGGGGCGAACACCGGGGAGCTGTTTTTT	CASSLLLAGANTGELFF	-	TRBV5-1	TRBJ2-2	TRBD2
TGTGCCAGCAGCACTAGCGGAAACCTAGTTTACGAGCAGTACTTC	CASSTSGNLVYEQYF	-	TRBV11-2	TRBJ2-7	TRBD2
TGTGCCAGCAGCTTAATGGGCTTCGGCTACGAGCAGTACTTC	CASSLMGFGYEQYF	-	TRBV11-2	TRBJ2-7	-
TGTGCCAGCAGCTTACCGGGGACTACGAACACCGGGGAGCTGTTTTTT	CASSLPGTTNTGELFF	-	TRBV7-3	TRBJ2-2	TRBD2
TGTGCCAGCAGTGAACCCACTAGGGAGCAGTACTTC	CASSEPTREQYF	-	TRBV6-1	TRBJ2-5	-
TGTGCCAGCAGTGAGAACAGGAGCTATGGCTACACCTTC	CASSENRSYGYTF	-	TRBV28	TRBJ1-2	-
TGTGCCAGCAAGATCAGCGGGAGCACAGATACGCAGTATTTT	CASKISGSTDTQYF	-	TRBV6-4	TRBJ2-3	-
TGTGCCAGCAGCGAACAGGGGGCTGGCTACACCTTC	CASSEQGAGYTF	-	TRBV9	TRBJ1-2	TRBD1
TGTGCCAGTAGTATATTTCCCAGTGAAGCTTTCTTT	CASSIFPSEAFF	-	TRBV19	TRBJ1-1	-
TGTGCCTGGGCTAGTACCTCCTACAATGAGCAGTTCTTC	CAWASTSYNEQFF	-	TRBV30	TRBJ2-1	-
TGTGCCAGCAGCATATCCACACAGGGCTCCGAGCAGTACTTC	CASSISTQGSEQYF	-	TRBV7-2	TRBJ2-7	-
TGTGCCAGCAGTGTAGTCGAGCAGTACTTC	CASSVVEQYF	once	TRBV2	TRBJ2-7	-
TGTGCCAGCAGTGTAGCCAGGGGGATAACTGAAGCTTTCTTT	CASSVARGITEAFF	-	TRBV2	TRBJ1-1	TRBD1
TGTGCCAGCTCACCAACTAGCCGCAATGAGCAGTTCTTC	CASSPTSRNEQFF	once	TRBV18	TRBJ2-1	-
TGTGCCAGCAGAAACCCGGGGGTGCCCGGAGACGAGCAGTACTTC	CASRNPGVPGDEQYF	-	TRBV6-5	TRBJ2-7	-